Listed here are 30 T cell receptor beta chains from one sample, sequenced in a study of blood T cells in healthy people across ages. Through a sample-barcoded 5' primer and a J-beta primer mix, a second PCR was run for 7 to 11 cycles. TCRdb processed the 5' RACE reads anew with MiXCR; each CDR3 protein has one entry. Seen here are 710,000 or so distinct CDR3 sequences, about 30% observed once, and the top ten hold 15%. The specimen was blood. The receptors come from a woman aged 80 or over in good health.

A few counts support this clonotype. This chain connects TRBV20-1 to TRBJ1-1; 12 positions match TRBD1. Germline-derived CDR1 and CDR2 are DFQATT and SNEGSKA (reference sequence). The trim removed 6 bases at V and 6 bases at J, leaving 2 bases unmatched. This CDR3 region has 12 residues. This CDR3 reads CSAGTGGPEAFF. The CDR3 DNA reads TGCAGTGCCGGGACAGGGGGCCCTGAAGCTTTCTTT.

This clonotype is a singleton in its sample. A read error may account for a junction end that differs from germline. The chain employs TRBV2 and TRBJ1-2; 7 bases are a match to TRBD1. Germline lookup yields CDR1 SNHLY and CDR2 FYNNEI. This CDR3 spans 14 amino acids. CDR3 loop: CANSEAWTGRGYTF. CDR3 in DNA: TGTGCCAACAGTGAAGCGTGGACAGGACGGGGCTACACCTTC.

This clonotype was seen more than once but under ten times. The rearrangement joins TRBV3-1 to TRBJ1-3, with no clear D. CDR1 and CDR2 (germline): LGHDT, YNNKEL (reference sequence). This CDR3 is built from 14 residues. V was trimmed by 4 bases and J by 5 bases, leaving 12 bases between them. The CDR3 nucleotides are TGTGCCAGCAGCCCTACCGGCAGGAGAAACACCATATATTTT. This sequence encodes CASSPTGRRNTIYF.

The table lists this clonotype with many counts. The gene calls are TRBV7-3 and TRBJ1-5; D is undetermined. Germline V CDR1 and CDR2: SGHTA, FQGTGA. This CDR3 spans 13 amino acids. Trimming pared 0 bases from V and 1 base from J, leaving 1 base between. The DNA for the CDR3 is TGTGCCAGCAGCTTAACCAGCAATCAGCCCCAGCATTTT. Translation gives CASSLTSNQPQHF.

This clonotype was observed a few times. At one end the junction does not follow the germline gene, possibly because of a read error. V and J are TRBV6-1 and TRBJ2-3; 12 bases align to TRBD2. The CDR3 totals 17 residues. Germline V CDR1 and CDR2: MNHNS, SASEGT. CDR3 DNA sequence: TGTGCCAGCAGTCCCAGACTAGCGGGGGCCGGGACAGATGCGCAGTATTTT. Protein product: CASSPRLAGAGTDAQYF.

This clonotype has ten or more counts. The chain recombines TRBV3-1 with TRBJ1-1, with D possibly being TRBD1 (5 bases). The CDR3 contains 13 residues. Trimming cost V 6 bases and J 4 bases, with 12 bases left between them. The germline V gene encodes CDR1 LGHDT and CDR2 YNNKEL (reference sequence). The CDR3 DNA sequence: TGTGCCAGCAGTTTGCAGGGAGGCACTGAAGCTTTCTTT. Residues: CASSLQGGTEAFF.

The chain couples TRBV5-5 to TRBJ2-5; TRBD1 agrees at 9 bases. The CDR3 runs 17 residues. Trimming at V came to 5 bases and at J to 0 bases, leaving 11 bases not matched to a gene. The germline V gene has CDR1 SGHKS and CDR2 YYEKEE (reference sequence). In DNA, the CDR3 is TGTGCCAGCAGGGCCGGGACAGGGTGGGAGAACCAAGAGACCCAGTACTTC. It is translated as CASRAGTGWENQETQYF.

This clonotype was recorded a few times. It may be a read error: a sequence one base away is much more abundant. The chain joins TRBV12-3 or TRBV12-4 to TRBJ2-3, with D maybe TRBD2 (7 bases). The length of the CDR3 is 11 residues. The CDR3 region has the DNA TGTGCCAGCAGTTTAGGGCGGGGGCTGCATTTT. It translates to CASSLGRGLHF.

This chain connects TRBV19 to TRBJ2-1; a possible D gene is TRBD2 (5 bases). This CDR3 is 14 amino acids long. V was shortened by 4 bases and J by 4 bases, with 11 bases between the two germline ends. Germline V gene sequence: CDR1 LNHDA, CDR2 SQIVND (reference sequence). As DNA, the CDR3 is TGTGCCAGTAGTAGGAGGCTGTTTTACAATGAGCAGTTCTTC. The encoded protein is CASSRRLFYNEQFF.

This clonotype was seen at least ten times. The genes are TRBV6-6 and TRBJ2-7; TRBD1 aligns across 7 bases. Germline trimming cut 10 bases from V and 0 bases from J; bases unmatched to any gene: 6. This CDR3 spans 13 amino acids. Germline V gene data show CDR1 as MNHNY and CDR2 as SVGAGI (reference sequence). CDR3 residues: CATNRGSSYEQYF. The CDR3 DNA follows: TGTGCCACTAACAGGGGTAGCTCCTACGAGCAGTACTTC.

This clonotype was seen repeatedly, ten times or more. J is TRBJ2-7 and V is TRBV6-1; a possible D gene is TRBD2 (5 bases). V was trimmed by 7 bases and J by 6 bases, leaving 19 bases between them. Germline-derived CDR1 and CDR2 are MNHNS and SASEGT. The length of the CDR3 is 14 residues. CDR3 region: CASKIDGLVFEQYF. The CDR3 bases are TGTGCCAGCAAAATCGACGGACTGGTTTTCGAGCAGTACTTC.

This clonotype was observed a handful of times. This CDR3 is CASSPEESGELFF. The CDR3 nucleotides read TGTGCCAGCTCACCAGAGGAATCCGGGGAGCTGTTTTTT. This chain uses TRBV18 with TRBJ2-2; D not certain. Germline V gene data show CDR1 as KGHSH and CDR2 as LQKENI. Trimming shortened V by 2 bases and J by 6 bases, and 7 bases separated the two germline ends. The CDR3 is made up of 13 amino acids.

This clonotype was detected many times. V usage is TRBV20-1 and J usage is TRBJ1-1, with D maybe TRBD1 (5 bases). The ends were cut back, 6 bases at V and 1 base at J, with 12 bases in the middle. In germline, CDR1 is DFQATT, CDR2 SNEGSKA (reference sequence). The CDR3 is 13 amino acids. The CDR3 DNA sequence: TGCAGTGCCCGAAGGGGTAAGAACACTGAAGCTTTCTTT. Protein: CSARRGKNTEAFF.

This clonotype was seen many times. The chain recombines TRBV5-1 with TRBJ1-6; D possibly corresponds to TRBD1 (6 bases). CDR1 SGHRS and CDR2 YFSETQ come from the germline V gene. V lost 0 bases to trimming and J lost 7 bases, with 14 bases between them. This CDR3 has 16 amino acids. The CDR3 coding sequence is TGCGCCAGCAGCTTGGCCCCCGGACAGCCGAATTCACCCCTCCACTTT. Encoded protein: CASSLAPGQPNSPLHF.

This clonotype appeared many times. DNA of the CDR3: TGTGCCAGCAGTCCAACCGGGTCTGGGGAGACCCAGTACTTC. This encodes CASSPTGSGETQYF. V usage is TRBV12-3 or TRBV12-4 and J usage is TRBJ2-5; D unclear. Trimming removed 5 bases at V and 5 bases at J, with 15 bases between. There are 14 residues in the CDR3.

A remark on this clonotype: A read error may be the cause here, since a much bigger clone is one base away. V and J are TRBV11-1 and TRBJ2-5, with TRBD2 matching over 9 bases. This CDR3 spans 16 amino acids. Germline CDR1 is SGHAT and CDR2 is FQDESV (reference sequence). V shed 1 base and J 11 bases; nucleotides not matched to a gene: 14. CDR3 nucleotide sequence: TGTGCCAGCAGCTTAGTGGTAGCGGGGGATAACAATGAGCAGTACTTC. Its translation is CASSLVVAGDNNEQYF.

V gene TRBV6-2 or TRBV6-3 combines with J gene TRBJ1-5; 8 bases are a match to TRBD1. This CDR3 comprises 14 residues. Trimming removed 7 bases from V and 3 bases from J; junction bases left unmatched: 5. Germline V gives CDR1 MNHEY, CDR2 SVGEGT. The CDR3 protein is CASTLDRANQPQHF. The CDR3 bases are TGTGCCAGCACCCTGGACAGGGCCAATCAGCCCCAGCATTTT.

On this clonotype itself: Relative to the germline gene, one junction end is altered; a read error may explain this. CDR3 sequence (DNA): TGTGCCAGTAGCTTGTGGGACAAGGCTTTCTTT. It yields the protein CASSLWDKAFF. This rearrangement joins TRBV7-2 to TRBJ1-1, with D perhaps TRBD1 (6 bases). CDR1 is SGHTA, CDR2 FQGNSA, per germline. The CDR3 contains 11 residues. Full variable domain (missing parts from reference TRBV7-2 and TRBJ1-1): GAGVSQSPSNKVTEKGKDVELRCDPISGHTALYWYRQSLGQGLEFLIYFQGNSAPDKSGLPSDRFSAERTGGSVSTLTIQRTQQEDSAVYLCASSLWDKAFFGQGTRLTVV.

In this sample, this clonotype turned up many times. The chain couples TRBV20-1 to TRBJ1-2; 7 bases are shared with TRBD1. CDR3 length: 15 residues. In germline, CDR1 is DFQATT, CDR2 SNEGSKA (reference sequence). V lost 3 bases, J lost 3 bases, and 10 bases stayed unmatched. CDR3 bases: TGCAGTGCTAGCGCATCACAGGGGCTGCACTATGGCTACACCTTC. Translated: CSASASQGLHYGYTF.

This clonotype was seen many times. The CDR3 reads CASSPQFSPLDTQYF. CDR3 nucleotide sequence: TGTGCCAGCAGCCCCCAATTTAGTCCACTAGATACGCAGTATTTT. V gene TRBV3-1 combines with J gene TRBJ2-3; D remains unclear. Trimming removed 4 bases at V and 5 bases at J, with 16 bases between. CDR1 and CDR2 from the germline V gene are LGHDT and YNNKEL (reference sequence). The CDR3 totals 15 residues.

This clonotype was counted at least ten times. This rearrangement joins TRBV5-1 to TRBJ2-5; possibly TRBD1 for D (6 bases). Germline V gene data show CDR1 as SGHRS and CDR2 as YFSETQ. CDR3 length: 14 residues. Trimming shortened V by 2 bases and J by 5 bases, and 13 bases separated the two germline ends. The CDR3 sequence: CASSLQGREETQYF. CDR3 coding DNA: TGCGCCAGCAGCTTACAGGGTAGGGAGGAGACCCAGTACTTC.

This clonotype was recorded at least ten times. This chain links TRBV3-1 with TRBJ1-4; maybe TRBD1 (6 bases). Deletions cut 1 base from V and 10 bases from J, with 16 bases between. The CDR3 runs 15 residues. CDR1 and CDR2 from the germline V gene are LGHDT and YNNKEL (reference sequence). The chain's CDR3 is CASSQGGGGRGKLFF. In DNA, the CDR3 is TGTGCCAGCAGCCAAGGTGGAGGGGGTCGCGGAAAACTGTTTTTT.

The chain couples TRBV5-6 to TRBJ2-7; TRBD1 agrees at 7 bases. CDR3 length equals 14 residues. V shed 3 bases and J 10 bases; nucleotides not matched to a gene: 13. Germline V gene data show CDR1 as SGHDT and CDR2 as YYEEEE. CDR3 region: CASSSDRVGEAQYF. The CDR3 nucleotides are TGTGCCAGCAGCTCCGACAGGGTTGGCGAGGCCCAGTACTTC.

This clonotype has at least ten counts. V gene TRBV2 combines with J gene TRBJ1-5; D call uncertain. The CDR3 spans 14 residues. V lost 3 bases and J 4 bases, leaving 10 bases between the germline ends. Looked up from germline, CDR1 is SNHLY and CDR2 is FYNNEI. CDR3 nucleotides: TGTGCCAGCAGTGATTCAGGCCGAAATCAGCCCCAGCATTTT. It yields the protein CASSDSGRNQPQHF.

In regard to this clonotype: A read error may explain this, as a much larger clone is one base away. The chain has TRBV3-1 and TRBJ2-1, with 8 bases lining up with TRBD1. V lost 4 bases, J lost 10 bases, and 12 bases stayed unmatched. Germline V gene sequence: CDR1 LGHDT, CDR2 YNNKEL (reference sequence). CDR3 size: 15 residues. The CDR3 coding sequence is TGTGCCAGCAGCCGAGGGACAGGTAGCTCCTACGAGCAGTTCTTC. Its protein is CASSRGTGSSYEQFF.

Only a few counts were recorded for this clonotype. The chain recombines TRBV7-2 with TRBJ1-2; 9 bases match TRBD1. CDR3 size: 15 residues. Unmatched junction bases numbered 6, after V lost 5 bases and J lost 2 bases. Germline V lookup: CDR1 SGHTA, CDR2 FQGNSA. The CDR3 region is CASSQRTGDNYGYTF. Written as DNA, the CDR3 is TGTGCCAGCAGCCAAAGGACAGGGGACAACTATGGCTACACCTTC.

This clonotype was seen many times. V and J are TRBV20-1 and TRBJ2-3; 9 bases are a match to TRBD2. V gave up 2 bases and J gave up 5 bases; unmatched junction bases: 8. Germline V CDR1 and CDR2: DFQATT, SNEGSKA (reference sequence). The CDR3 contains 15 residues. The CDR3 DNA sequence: TGCAGTGCTAGACCTCTAGCGGGGATCCAAGATACGCAGTATTTT. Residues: CSARPLAGIQDTQYF.

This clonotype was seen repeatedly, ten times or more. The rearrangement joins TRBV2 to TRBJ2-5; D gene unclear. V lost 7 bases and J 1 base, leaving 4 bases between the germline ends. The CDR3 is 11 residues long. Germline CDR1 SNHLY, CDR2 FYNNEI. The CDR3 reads CASKVQETQYF. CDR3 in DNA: TGTGCCAGCAAAGTCCAAGAGACCCAGTACTTC.

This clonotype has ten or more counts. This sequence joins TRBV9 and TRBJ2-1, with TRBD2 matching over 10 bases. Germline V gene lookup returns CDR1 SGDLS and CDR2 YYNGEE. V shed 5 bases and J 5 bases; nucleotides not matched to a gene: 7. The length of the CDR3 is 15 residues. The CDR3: CASSELAGTNNEQFF. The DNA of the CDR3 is TGTGCCAGCAGTGAACTAGCGGGGACCAACAATGAGCAGTTCTTC.

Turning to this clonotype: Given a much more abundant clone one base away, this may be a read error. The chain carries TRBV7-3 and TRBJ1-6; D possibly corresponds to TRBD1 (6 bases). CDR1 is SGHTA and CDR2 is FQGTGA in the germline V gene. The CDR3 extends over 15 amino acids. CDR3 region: CVSSLRTGNGSPLHF. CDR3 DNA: TGTGTCAGCAGCTTACGAACAGGGAACGGTTCACCCCTCCACTTT. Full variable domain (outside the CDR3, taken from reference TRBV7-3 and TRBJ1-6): GAGVSQTPSNKVTEKGKYVELRCDPISGHTALYWYRQSLGQGPEFLIYFQGTGAADDSGLPNDRFFAVRPEGSVSTLKIQRTERGDSAVYLCVSSLRTGNGSPLHFGNGTRLTVT.